This T cell receptor beta chain was captured by sequencing in a study of T-cell reconstitution after alpha-beta-depleted transplantation in children. A library of TCRbeta sequences, prepared with unique molecular identifiers, was generated. One entry per CDR3 protein, called by TCRdb with MiXCR from the PCR reads. Found here are almost 600,000 distinct CDR3 sequences, around 27% of them singletons; the top ten hold under 45%. Looked up from germline, CDR1 is DFQATT and CDR2 is SNEGSKA (reference sequence). V lost 4 bases to trimming and J lost 6 bases; unmatched junction nucleotides: 11. The CDR3 covers 14 residues.

The starting material was PBMCs, obtained before TCRalphabeta/CD19-depleted stem cell transplant. The gene calls are TRBV20-1 and TRBJ2-5, with 7 bases fitting TRBD1. The origin of this receptor is a boy under two years old with Wiskott-Aldrich syndrome, due to receive a stem cell transplant. The CDR3 DNA sequence: TGCAGTGCTACTGAGCCCCGGGACAGTAAGACCCAGTACTTC. This encodes CSATEPRDSKTQYF.